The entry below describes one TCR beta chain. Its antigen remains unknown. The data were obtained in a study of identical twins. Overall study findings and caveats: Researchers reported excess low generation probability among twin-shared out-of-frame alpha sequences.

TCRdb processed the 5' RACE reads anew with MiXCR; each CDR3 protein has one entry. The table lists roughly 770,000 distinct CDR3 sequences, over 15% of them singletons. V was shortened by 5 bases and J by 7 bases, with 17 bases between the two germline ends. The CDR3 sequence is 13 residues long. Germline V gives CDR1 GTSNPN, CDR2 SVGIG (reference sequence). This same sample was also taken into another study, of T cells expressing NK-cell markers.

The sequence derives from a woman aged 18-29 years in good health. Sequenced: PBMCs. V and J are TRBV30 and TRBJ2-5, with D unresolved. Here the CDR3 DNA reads TGTGCCTGGTTCTCAACCCACGTTACGACCCAGTACTTC. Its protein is CAWFSTHVTTQYF.